Shown below are 13 T cell receptor beta chains from a single sample sequenced in a study of cytomegalovirus exposure and HLA in healthy donors. 13 Jbeta primers and 60 Vbeta primers were used for the PCR. Profiling relied on immunoSEQ multiplex PCR, and the TCRdb table lists in-frame clones only, not all of them. In the table there are around 150,000 clones, roughly three quarters of which are singletons. The sequenced sample was PBMCs. The receptors here all came from a woman aged 50 to 65 in good health and CMV-seronegative.

The genes are TRBV6-1 and TRBJ1-6; 7 bases agree with TRBD1. The V segment lost 7 bases and the J segment 10 bases; nucleotides outside the gene matches: 7. This CDR3 is built from 13 residues. Per the germline V gene, CDR1 is MNHNS and CDR2 is SASEGT. CDR3 loop: CASIYRGGSPLHF. The CDR3 nucleotides are TGTGCCAGCATTTACAGGGGTGGATCACCCCTCCACTTT.

J is TRBJ1-4 and V is TRBV19; TRBD1 aligns across 9 bases. CDR1 and CDR2 (germline): LNHDA, SQIVND (reference sequence). The CDR3 runs to 14 residues. Trimming at V came to 6 bases and at J to 7 bases, leaving 6 bases not matched to a gene. The chain's CDR3 is CASSRDRAFEKLFF. DNA of the CDR3: TGTGCCAGTAGCCGGGACAGGGCGTTTGAAAAACTGTTTTTT. The complete variable domain, with remaining parts taken from reference TRBV19 and TRBJ1-4, reads DGGITQSPKYLFRKEGQNVTLSCEQNLNHDAMYWYRQDPGQGLRLIYYSQIVNDFQKGDIAEGYSVSREKKESFPLTVTSAQKNPTAFYLCASSRDRAFEKLFFGSGTQLSVL.

Only a few counts were recorded for this clone. V is TRBV10-3 and J is TRBJ2-1; perhaps TRBD1 as D (5 bases). Trimming removed 2 bases at V and 4 bases at J, with 18 bases between. This CDR3 has 17 residues. Germline V CDR1 and CDR2: ENHRY, SYGVKD. Here the CDR3 DNA reads TGTGCCATCAGTGAGCAGACAGCCGCCTCCACATACAATGAGCAGTTCTTC. Its translation is CAISEQTAASTYNEQFF.

This clone was observed a handful of times. This chain connects TRBV10-1 to TRBJ2-3, with 10 bases lining up with TRBD1. V shed 4 bases and J 5 bases; nucleotides not matched to a gene: 6. Germline CDR1 is WNHNN and CDR2 is SYGVQD (reference sequence). The CDR3 is 15 amino acids. CDR3 in DNA: TGCGCCAGCAGTGGACAGGGGGCAGGGGTAGATACGCAGTATTTT. Its translation is CASSGQGAGVDTQYF.

V gene TRBV6-5 combines with J gene TRBJ1-6; no clear D gene. Trimming pared 0 bases from V and 11 bases from J, leaving 8 bases between. Germline V gene lookup returns CDR1 MNHEY and CDR2 SVGAGI. The CDR3 consists of 13 residues. The DNA for the CDR3 is TGTGCCAGCAGTTACTCGACAAGAGCACCCCTCCACTTT. Residues: CASSYSTRAPLHF.

The chain employs TRBV7-9 and TRBJ2-3; perhaps TRBD2 as D (6 bases). Looked up from germline, CDR1 is SEHNR and CDR2 is FQNEAQ (reference sequence). The CDR3 length is 15 residues. The V end lost 5 bases, the J end lost 6 bases, and 18 bases lay between the germline ends. Here the CDR3 reads CASSLWGVGGDTQYF. In DNA, the CDR3 is TGTGCCAGCAGCCTGTGGGGTGTTGGAGGGGATACGCAGTATTTT.

V and J are TRBV6-1 and TRBJ1-6; TRBD1 agrees at 7 bases. The CDR3 is made up of 13 amino acids. In germline, CDR1 is MNHNS, CDR2 SASEGT. Unmatched junction bases numbered 6, after V lost 8 bases and J lost 8 bases. The CDR3 loop reads CASGRDSYSPLHF. CDR3 nucleotides: TGTGCCAGCGGCCGGGACAGCTATTCACCCCTCCACTTT.

The chain combines TRBV2 with TRBJ2-1; 9 nucleotides line up with TRBD2. The CDR3 consists of 14 residues. The V gene end was trimmed by 8 bases and the J gene end by 8 bases; junction bases not matched to a gene: 10. Germline values: CDR1 SNHLY, CDR2 FYNNEI. In DNA form, the CDR3 reads TGTGCCAGCCAGCGGGGGGACTGGGGGGATGAGCAGTTCTTC. Translated, it gives CASQRGDWGDEQFF.

This chain connects TRBV9 to TRBJ2-2; no reliable D call. Germline V gene sequence: CDR1 SGDLS, CDR2 YYNGEE. V lost 0 bases, J lost 1 base, and 7 bases lay in between. The length of the CDR3 is 15 residues. CDR3 in DNA: TGTGCCAGCAGCGTAGCGGGTTTGAACACCGGGGAGCTGTTTTTT. Protein product: CASSVAGLNTGELFF.

The V and J genes are TRBV9 and TRBJ2-1, with a possible D match to TRBD2 (6 bases). Trimming took off 0 bases at V and 5 bases at J, with 12 bases between the two ends. Germline values: CDR1 SGDLS, CDR2 YYNGEE. The CDR3 covers 15 residues. The CDR3 DNA sequence: TGTGCCAGCAGCGTAGTAGCGGCCCTAGACAATGAGCAGTTCTTC. Its protein product is CASSVVAALDNEQFF.

The genes are TRBV7-2 and TRBJ1-6, with 12 bases matching TRBD1. Per germline, CDR1 SGHTA and CDR2 FQGNSA. The J segment lost 9 bases and the V segment lost 5 bases, leaving 5 bases of the junction unmatched. The CDR3 length is 15 residues. Written as DNA, the CDR3 is TGTGCCAGCAGCCTGGGGACAGGGGGCGTTTCACCCCTCCACTTT. Its protein is CASSLGTGGVSPLHF. Full variable domain (missing parts from reference TRBV7-2 and TRBJ1-6): GAGVSQSPSNKVTEKGKDVELRCDPISGHTALYWYRQSLGQGLEFLIYFQGNSAPDKSGLPSDRFSAERTGGSVSTLTIQRTQQEDSAVYLCASSLGTGGVSPLHFGNGTRLTVT.

By share, this clone counts as medium-sized. The chain has TRBV4-2 and TRBJ1-6; the match to TRBD1 covers 8 bases. Germline values: CDR1 LGHNA, CDR2 YNFKEQ. J lost 11 bases, V lost 0 bases, and 6 bases had no gene match. The CDR3 has 15 amino acids. As DNA, the CDR3 is TGTGCCAGCAGCCAAGATAAACAGGGACAGGCACCCCTCCACTTT. It specifies CASSQDKQGQAPLHF.

The chain uses TRBV7-2 and TRBJ2-3; unclear D gene. The V end was cut by 2 bases, the J end by 0 bases, with 12 bases between. This CDR3 region has 16 residues. Germline assignment: CDR1 SGHTA and CDR2 FQGNSA. In DNA, the CDR3 is TGTGCCAGCAGCTTAATAATGGTCAGGAGCACAGATACGCAGTATTTT. Amino acid sequence: CASSLIMVRSTDTQYF.